The present T cell receptor beta chain was sequenced within a study of T cells after yellow fever vaccination. Study-level background: SMART-Seq v4 Ultra Low Input served to prepare low-cell-number fractions. Study observations and caveats: Though it reached lower strength, the secondary response hit its peak faster, day 5 versus 15. FACS-sorted repertoires could harbor abundant contaminating bulk-population clonotypes.

For TCR, cDNA came from 5'RACE template switching, which added a universal primer site and UMIs. A single record per CDR3 protein comes from TCRdb applying MiXCR to the 5' RACE reads. The top ten clones hold roughly a sixth of a sample with 450,000 to 650,000 distinct CDR3 sequences, 20% to 25% of them seen once. Germline-derived CDR1 and CDR2 are SEHNR and FQNEAQ (reference sequence). Trimming cost V 1 base and J 6 bases, with 9 bases left between them. This CDR3 comprises 14 residues. A remark on this clonotype: The target antigen is unknown.

The chain couples TRBV7-9 to TRBJ2-2; D might be TRBD1 (5 bases). The source was PBMCs, collected about 20 days after the first yellow fever vaccination. This sequence originates from a man aged 18 to 35 who received the YFV17D yellow fever vaccine. Here the CDR3 reads CASSLGRGPGELFF. The CDR3 bases are TGTGCCAGCAGCTTAGGAAGGGGCCCCGGGGAGCTGTTTTTT.